The T cell receptor (beta chain) described here comes from a study of patients and donors after allogeneic stem cell transplantation. The V gene end was trimmed by 1 base and the J gene end by 6 bases; junction bases not matched to a gene: 12. Per the germline V gene, CDR1 is KGHSH and CDR2 is LQKENI. This CDR3 spans 17 amino acids. TCRdb processed the RT-PCR reads anew with MiXCR; each CDR3 protein has one entry. In the table there are hundreds of thousands of distinct CDR3 sequences, 16% of which are singletons. Sequenced: blood, either unsorted or a sorted T cell fraction (not recorded which). The sequence came from a human donor who was either an allogeneic HSCT recipient or a stem cell or donor lymphocyte infusion donor (not recorded which). It is not recorded whose cells these are; they may come from a transplant donor. The chain uses TRBV18 and TRBJ2-3; the match to TRBD2 covers 8 bases. The CDR3 nucleotides read TGTGCCAGCTCACCACTCACGACTAGCGTCCTGGTGGATACGCAGTATTTT. It is translated as CASSPLTTSVLVDTQYF. The whole variable domain, remainder taken from reference TRBV18 and TRBJ2-3, is NAGVMQNPRHLVRRRGQEARLRCSPMKGHSHVYWYRQLPEEGLKFMVYLQKENIIDESGMPKERFSAEFPKEGPSILRIQQVVRGDSAAYFCASSPLTTSVLVDTQYFGPGTRLTVL.